This entry concerns a single T cell receptor (beta chain). Its antigen is still unknown. Germline V gene lookup returns CDR1 MGHRA and CDR2 YSYEKL. V dropped 2 bases and J dropped 0; count of bases not matched to a gene: 3. The CDR3 contains 16 residues. Investigators prepared the TCR beta libraries by applying iRepertoire HTBI primers and Arm-PCR of CDR3 regions. TCRdb redid the calling of the multiplex PCR reads with MiXCR, one entry per CDR3 protein. The sample shows approximately 350,000 distinct CDR3 sequences, approximately 25% of them seen only once. This sample's time point: persistent/refractory GD, antithyroid drugs over 5 years with positive TRAb. PBMC RNA served as the TCR library source. Staff drew roughly 10 milliliters of peripheral blood into EDTA tubes. The source of the sample is a study of regulatory T cells in long-lasting Graves disease. General study points: There were preferences for TRBV28, TRBJ1-2 and TRBJ2-5 in persistent disease.

The TCR was taken from a middle-aged woman with Graves disease. The chain links TRBV4-1 to TRBJ1-4; 7 nucleotides align to TRBD1. This material consisted of peripheral blood mononuclear cells (PBMCs), taken when the disease was refractory, from a patient treated with antithyroid drugs. The CDR3 spells CASSQPTGATNEKLFF. In DNA, the CDR3 is TGCGCCAGCAGCCAACCTACAGGGGCAACTAATGAAAAACTGTTTTTT.